A single sample is the source of the 3 T cell receptor beta chains below, sequenced in a study of CD8+ T cells in alopecia areata. The sequencing template was cDNA reverse transcribed from extracted RNA. Produced via immunoSEQ multiplex PCR; TCRdb's table is partial and in-frame only. Of 140,000 or so clones listed, 51% are singletons. This specimen consisted of CD4+ T cells sorted from blood, obtained at week 0. The receptors derive from a human donor with alopecia areata.

This clone has only a few counts. The chain recombines TRBV11-2 with TRBJ2-1; no reliable D call. V was trimmed by 0 bases and J by 3 bases, leaving 9 bases between them. CDR3 length equals 15 residues. The germline gives CDR1 SGHAT, CDR2 FQNNGV. The CDR3 DNA reads TGTGCCAGCAGCTTAGAAGGTAGTCGCTACAATGAGCAGTTCTTC. Translation: CASSLEGSRYNEQFF.

The chain has TRBV15 and TRBJ2-1; D is undetermined. The CDR3 is 13 amino acids. Germline V gene sequence: CDR1 LNHNV, CDR2 YYDKDF (reference sequence). Between the trimmed V and J ends, which lost 5 bases and 6 bases, there was a span of 11 bases. In DNA, the CDR3 is TGTGCCACCAGCGGAAGGCAGATCAATGAGCAGTTCTTC. This sequence encodes CATSGRQINEQFF.

DNA for the CDR3: TGTGCCAGCAGTTTCAGGGGGCAGATCGGAGATACGCAGTATTTT. Residues: CASSFRGQIGDTQYF. The chain employs TRBV2 and TRBJ2-3, with 8 bases matching TRBD1. CDR1 SNHLY and CDR2 FYNNEI come from the germline V gene. V trimming: 5 bases; J trimming: 5 bases; junction bases outside the gene matches: 9. CDR3 length: 15 amino acids. Full variable domain (remainder filled in from reference TRBV2 and TRBJ2-3): EPEVTQTPSHQVTQMGQEVILRCVPISNHLYFYWYRQILGQKVEFLVSFYNNEISEKSEIFDDQFSVERPDGSNFTLKIRSTKLEDSAMYFCASSFRGQIGDTQYFGPGTRLTVL.